This TCR beta chain was found in a study of shared clonotypes between healthy human individuals. Profiling relied on immunoSEQ multiplex PCR, and the TCRdb table lists in-frame clones only, not all of them. The sample contains 2 million or so clones, roughly 96% of which appear only once. The germline V gene encodes CDR1 MNHEY and CDR2 SVGAGI. The CDR3 runs to 15 residues. With 0 bases clipped from V and 7 bases from J, the junction kept 8 bases outside the gene matches. Source material: naive CD4+ T cells sorted from blood. Subset reported: CD45RA+ positively selected. The receptor's source is a man aged 18-30 years in good health. The V call is TRBV6-5, the J call TRBJ1-1, with 7 bases aligning to TRBD1. DNA for the CDR3: TGTGCCAGCAGTTACTCAGTGGGACAGTCCGTTGAAGCTTTCTTT. Its translation is CASSYSVGQSVEAFF.